A selection of T cell receptor beta chains follows, all from one sample in a study of blood T cell repertoires in COVID-19. TCRdb's table, derived via immunoSEQ multiplex PCR, lists solely in-frame clones and lacks some. The data show 250,000 to 300,000 clones, roughly 89% seen once. The sample was peripheral blood. All receptors derive from a middle-aged woman who had recovered from COVID-19. The CDR3 runs from the conserved cysteine through the conserved F or W. D genes are given only for firm matches. Size is omitted from some rows. Given values are once, few, many or a class for expanded clones.

v_gene,abundance,d_gene,j_gene,CDR3nt,CDR3aa
TRBV5-1,-,TRBD1,TRBJ1-3,TGCGCCAGCAGCCTCCCGGGACAGGGGGGAAACACCATATATTTT,CASSLPGQGGNTIYF
TRBV27,-,-,TRBJ1-5,TGTGCCAGCAGTTTATCCCCCACAAATTACCAGCCCCAGCATTTT,CASSLSPTNYQPQHF
TRBV3-1/TRBV3-2,-,TRBD2,TRBJ2-2,TGTGCCAGCAGCCAAACTAGCGGGGGCACCGGGGAGCTGTTTTTT,CASSQTSGGTGELFF
TRBV7-9,-,TRBD1,TRBJ2-7,TGTGCCAGCAGCTACCAACAGGGGGCGGTCGACGAGCAGTACTTC,CASSYQQGAVDEQYF
TRBV25-1,-,TRBD2,TRBJ2-3,TGTGCCAGCGCCGAAGGTAGCGGGGGGCCAGATACGCAGTATTTT,CASAEGSGGPDTQYF
TRBV6-1,-,-,TRBJ1-4,TGTGCCAGCAGTGAACCGCAGGGGTTAAATGAAAAACTGTTTTTT,CASSEPQGLNEKLFF
TRBV28,-,-,TRBJ2-5,TGTGCCAGCAGTTTAATGGCAGGGTACCAAGAGACCCAGTACTTC,CASSLMAGYQETQYF
TRBV25-1,-,TRBD1,TRBJ1-1,TGTGCCAGCACCCCCGACAGGGACGCCACTGAAGCTTTCTTT,CASTPDRDATEAFF
TRBV11-1,once,TRBD1,TRBJ1-4,TGTGCCAGCAGCCCGACCGGGACAGAAAATGAAAAACTGTTTTTT,CASSPTGTENEKLFF
TRBV15,-,-,TRBJ1-2,TGTGCCACCAGCAAAGCGACAGAAGCTAACTATGGCTACACCTTC,CATSKATEANYGYTF
TRBV4-1,-,TRBD1,TRBJ2-7,TGCGCCAGCAGCCACCCCGGGGACAGCTCCTACGAGCAGTACTTC,CASSHPGDSSYEQYF
TRBV28,-,-,TRBJ1-3,TGTGCCAGCAGCCCCAGCACAGGGTTGAAAAACACCATATATTTT,CASSPSTGLKNTIYF
TRBV6-5,-,TRBD1,TRBJ1-2,TGTGCCAGCAGTTATACCGGGACAGGGAACTATGGCTACACCTTC,CASSYTGTGNYGYTF
TRBV27,-,TRBD2,TRBJ2-7,TGTGCCAGCAGTTCACTAGCGGTAAACTACGAGCAGTACTTC,CASSSLAVNYEQYF
TRBV6-1,-,TRBD1,TRBJ1-2,TGTGCCAGCAGTGATCCCGGACAGGGGTACTATGGCTACACCTTC,CASSDPGQGYYGYTF
TRBV2,-,-,TRBJ2-1,TGTGCCACTCCGGGAGTTGGGGATGAGCAGTTCTTC,CATPGVGDEQFF
TRBV19,-,-,TRBJ1-6,TGTGCCAGTAGTATGTGGACAGAGCTTTCACCCCTCCACTTT,CASSMWTELSPLHF
TRBV29-1,-,-,TRBJ1-1,TGCAGCGTGACCCCTACAGGCATGAACACTGAAGCTTTCTTT,CSVTPTGMNTEAFF
TRBV4-2,-,-,TRBJ2-3,TGTGCCAGCAGCCAAGAGGGGGAAGTAGTCCCCGGGGGTACGCAGTATTTT,CASSQEGEVVPGGTQYF
TRBV6-5,-,-,TRBJ2-3,TGTGCCAGCAGTTACGGCGGGATTCGTAGCACAGATACGCAGTATTTT,CASSYGGIRSTDTQYF
TRBV5-1,-,TRBD1,TRBJ2-5,TGCGCCAGCAGCTCAGACAGGGGGCGGGAGACCCAGTACTTC,CASSSDRGRETQYF
TRBV7-2,once,-,TRBJ1-3,TGTGCCAGCAGCCTCTCCTTCTCTGGAAACACCATATATTTT,CASSLSFSGNTIYF
TRBV7-9,once,TRBD1,TRBJ1-5,TGTGCCAGCAGGGGACAGCCGAATCAGCCCCAGCATTTT,CASRGQPNQPQHF
TRBV19,-,-,TRBJ2-3,TGTGCCAGTAGTACGACTAGCACAGATACGCAGTATTTT,CASSTTSTDTQYF
TRBV10-2,-,TRBD2,TRBJ2-2,TGCGCCAGCAGAGAGGCTAGCGGGGGTTCCGGGGAGCTGTTTTTT,CASREASGGSGELFF
TRBV7-9,-,-,TRBJ2-2,TGTGCCACCAAGGAGTTTGTGAGCACCGGGGAGCTGTTTTTT,CATKEFVSTGELFF
TRBV29-1,-,TRBD2,TRBJ2-5,TGCAGCGTCCTGTTCGGGGGGGAGACCCAGCACTTC,CSVLFGGETQHF
TRBV30,-,TRBD2,TRBJ2-2,TGTGCCTGGAGTGTTCTACCGCGACTAGCGGGATATCACACCGGGGAGCTGTTTTTT,CAWSVLPRLAGYHTGELFF
TRBV21-1,once,-,TRBJ2-5,TGTGCCAGCAGCAAATGGCGGGGAAAGGAGACCCAGTACTTC,CASSKWRGKETQYF
TRBV11-2,-,-,TRBJ2-1,TGTGCCAGCAGGGAGCGCGGGGGCATCAATGAGCAGTTCTTC,CASRERGGINEQFF
TRBV19,-,TRBD2,TRBJ2-1,TGTGCCAGTAGTATAGATCATTTTCGCGGGGGGGCGTACAATGAGCAGTTCTTC,CASSIDHFRGGAYNEQFF
TRBV5-1,once,TRBD1,TRBJ1-1,TGCGCCAGCAGCGTGGGGACAGGGGGCGAGACTGAAGCTTTCTTT,CASSVGTGGETEAFF
TRBV7-9,-,-,TRBJ2-1,TGTGCCAGCCCCGACAGCCGCAATGAGCAGTTCTTC,CASPDSRNEQFF
TRBV29-1,-,-,TRBJ2-5,TGCAGCCATCAGGGGTTGAACCAAGAGACCCAGTACTTC,CSHQGLNQETQYF
TRBV5-6,-,TRBD1,TRBJ2-2,TGTGCCAGCAGCTCGTCCGGGACAGGGTTTTCGGGGGAGCTGTTTTTT,CASSSSGTGFSGELFF
TRBV10-1,once,TRBD1,TRBJ1-5,TGCGCCAGCACTGTGACAGGGGGGCCCGGTCCCCAGCATTTT,CASTVTGGPGPQHF
TRBV13,-,-,TRBJ2-2,TGTGCCAGCAGCTTAGCTGAGGCCGGGGAGCTGTTTTTT,CASSLAEAGELFF
TRBV7-2,-,TRBD2,TRBJ2-1,TGTGCCAGCAGCCCCCGCGCGGGGGTTTTGAGAAATGAGCAGTTCTTC,CASSPRAGVLRNEQFF
TRBV11-2,-,-,TRBJ2-5,TGTGCCAGCAGCTTGCACGGAGGTGAGCGAGAGACCCAGTACTTC,CASSLHGGERETQYF
TRBV28,-,-,TRBJ1-1,TGTGCCAGCAGTCCATATTTGAAGGGGACTGAAGCTTTCTTT,CASSPYLKGTEAFF
TRBV2,few,TRBD1,TRBJ1-6,TGTGCCAGCGGGACAGGGGAATATAATTCACCCCTCCACTTT,CASGTGEYNSPLHF